One and the same sample provided the 30 T cell receptor beta chains below, sequenced in a study of shared clonotypes between healthy human individuals. Only in-frame clones appear in the TCRdb table, and some are missing; sequencing was by immunoSEQ multiplex PCR. Found here are fewer than 850,000 clones, about three quarters of them singletons; the top ten hold 1.8%. The sequenced material came from memory CD4+ T cells sorted from blood. The subset was: CD45RA-negative fraction. The origin of the receptors is a woman aged 30 to 39 in good health.

V usage is TRBV4-2 and J usage is TRBJ2-3; D call uncertain. The CDR3 has 14 amino acids. Between the trimmed V and J ends, which lost 6 bases and 2 bases, there was a span of 12 bases. Per germline, CDR1 LGHNA and CDR2 YNFKEQ. The CDR3 region has the DNA TGTGCCAGCAGTCAAACCCCCTACACAGATACGCAGTATTTT. Its translation: CASSQTPYTDTQYF.

Comments on this clone: A much larger clone differs from this one at a single base, so this may be a read error. This chain links TRBV7-3 with TRBJ2-5, with D unresolved. CDR1 SGHTA and CDR2 FQGTGA come from the germline V gene. The length of the CDR3 is 11 residues. V gave up 2 bases and J gave up 4 bases, with 2 bases separating them. The CDR3 region has the DNA TGTGCCAGCAGCTTAGCAGAGACCCAGTACTTC. Encoded protein: CASSLAETQYF.

This chain joins TRBV5-8 and TRBJ2-7, with D perhaps TRBD1 (5 bases). Trimming left V 1 base short and J 2 bases short, with 13 bases between. Per germline, CDR1 SGHTS and CDR2 YDEGEE. The CDR3 is made up of 15 amino acids. This CDR3 is CASSLTGQRTYEQYF. DNA for the CDR3: TGTGCCAGCAGCTTGACAGGACAAAGGACCTACGAGCAGTACTTC.

The chain couples TRBV28 to TRBJ1-4, with unresolved D. Germline values: CDR1 MDHEN, CDR2 SYDVKM. The CDR3 has 12 residues. V was clipped by 6 bases and J by 5 bases, with 7 bases between them. In DNA form, the CDR3 reads TGTGCCAGCAGGGCCTCGAATGAAAAACTGTTTTTT. This gives the protein CASRASNEKLFF.

The J gene is TRBJ1-5, the V gene TRBV28; D call uncertain. Deletions cut 2 bases from V and 1 base from J, with 12 bases between. Germline CDR1 and CDR2: MDHEN and SYDVKM. There are 16 residues in the CDR3. As DNA, the CDR3 is TGTGCCAGCAGTTTAATTCGCGGCTTAAGCAATCAGCCCCAGCATTTT. This codes for CASSLIRGLSNQPQHF.

In this sample, this clone turned up once. For the CDR3, the DNA is TGTGCCAGCAGTTTCAGGGCCGGTTTCTACTTAGCAGCCAATGAGCAGTTCTTC. Its translation: CASSFRAGFYLAANEQFF. The chain combines TRBV27 with TRBJ2-1, with D perhaps matching TRBD1 (5 bases). CDR1 is MNHEY, CDR2 SMNVEV, per germline (reference sequence). The CDR3 spans 18 residues. The V end was cut by 3 bases, the J end by 6 bases, with 24 bases between.

The chain uses TRBV15 and TRBJ1-1; D is ambiguous. The germline gives CDR1 LNHNV, CDR2 YYDKDF (reference sequence). Trimming stripped 0 bases from V and 11 bases from J, with 22 bases between. There are 16 residues in the CDR3. CDR3 region: CATSRDLTFDPDFAFF. The CDR3 DNA reads TGTGCCACCAGCAGAGATCTAACGTTCGATCCGGACTTTGCTTTCTTT.

The chain is built from TRBV27 and TRBJ2-5, with 10 bases identical to TRBD1. The V gene's germline CDR1 is MNHEY and CDR2 SMNVEV (reference sequence). V trimming: 7 bases; J trimming: 1 base; junction bases outside the gene matches: 3. The CDR3 length is 14 residues. The CDR3 loop is CASTRQGAQETQYF. CDR3 DNA sequence: TGTGCCAGCACTCGACAGGGGGCCCAAGAGACCCAGTACTTC.

The V and J genes are TRBV10-1 and TRBJ2-7; the D gene is possibly TRBD1 (5 bases). Trimming stripped 3 bases from V and 6 bases from J, with 12 bases between. The germline gives CDR1 WNHNN, CDR2 SYGVQD (reference sequence). CDR3 length equals 13 residues. For the CDR3, the DNA is TGCGCCAGCAGTGAACAGGCGGCCTCCGAGCAGTACTTC. Residues: CASSEQAASEQYF.

This clone was observed many times. The chain combines TRBV11-3 with TRBJ2-1, with 7 nucleotides matching TRBD2. CDR3 length: 16 amino acids. The V and J ends lost 4 bases and 5 bases, in that order; junction bases with no gene match: 11. Per the germline V gene, CDR1 is SGHNT and CDR2 is YENEEA. As DNA, the CDR3 is TGTGCCAGCAGCTCCGCAACCGGGAGGTCCCACAATGAGCAGTTCTTC. It specifies CASSSATGRSHNEQFF.

This chain connects TRBV6-6 to TRBJ1-1; the D gene is possibly TRBD1 (6 bases). The V gene lost 7 bases and the J gene lost 4 bases, with 16 bases spanning the gap. CDR3 length equals 14 residues. Germline V gives CDR1 MNHNY, CDR2 SVGAGI (reference sequence). CDR3 nucleotides: TGTGCCAGCAATCCCCGGGGGGCTGCCACTGAAGCTTTCTTT. Translated: CASNPRGAATEAFF.

Only a few counts were recorded for this clone. The CDR3 sequence is CASSRQGWNTQYF. CDR3 DNA: TGTGCCAGCAGTCGTCAGGGTTGGAATACGCAGTATTTT. The chain uses TRBV28 and TRBJ2-3, with a weak D call TRBD1 (5 bases). CDR1 MDHEN and CDR2 SYDVKM come from the germline V gene. The CDR3 covers 13 residues. V gave up 5 bases and J gave up 7 bases, with 13 bases separating them.

The gene calls are TRBV9 and TRBJ2-1; maybe TRBD2 (5 bases). CDR3 length: 16 residues. The germline gives CDR1 SGDLS, CDR2 YYNGEE. Trimming cost V 1 base and J 2 bases, with 13 bases left between them. The CDR3 bases are TGTGCCAGCAGCGTATTTAGCGTTAGAACCTACAATGAGCAGTTCTTC. It is translated as CASSVFSVRTYNEQFF.

This clone has a single count. The chain is built from TRBV11-2 and TRBJ2-1; no reliable D call. This CDR3 comprises 12 residues. Trimming shortened V by 1 base and J by 9 bases, and 7 bases separated the two germline ends. The V gene's germline CDR1 is SGHAT and CDR2 FQNNGV. CDR3 DNA sequence: TGTGCCAGCAGCTTAGCCGGCGCTGAGCAGTTCTTC. It translates to CASSLAGAEQFF.

V and J are TRBV9 and TRBJ2-7, with 7 positions matching TRBD1. Per germline, CDR1 SGDLS and CDR2 YYNGEE. CDR3 length: 15 residues. The junction had 6 bases not matched to a gene; V was cut back by 3 bases and J by 0 bases. The CDR3 DNA follows: TGTGCCAGCAGCGCAGGACAGGCGTCCTCCTACGAGCAGTACTTC. Translated, it gives CASSAGQASSYEQYF.

The chain couples TRBV18 to TRBJ2-5; D ambiguous. Per germline, CDR1 KGHSH and CDR2 LQKENI. There are 14 residues in the CDR3. V gave up 0 bases and J gave up 5 bases, with 10 bases separating them. In DNA, the CDR3 is TGTGCCAGCTCACCACCAAGCTTACGGGAGACCCAGTACTTC. This translates into CASSPPSLRETQYF.

The rearrangement uses TRBV7-2 and TRBJ2-5, with TRBD1 matching 7 bases. Germline loops: CDR1 SGHTA, CDR2 FQGNSA. The CDR3 extends over 16 amino acids. V lost 0 bases to trimming and J lost 5 bases; unmatched junction nucleotides: 9. The CDR3 sequence is CASSLALYRGAETQYF. The CDR3 bases are TGTGCCAGCAGCTTAGCGCTTTACAGGGGAGCGGAGACCCAGTACTTC.

The chain recombines TRBV11-2 with TRBJ2-6; a possible D gene is TRBD2 (5 bases). Germline V gene data show CDR1 as SGHAT and CDR2 as FQNNGV. This CDR3 comprises 14 residues. V shed 2 bases and J shed 8 bases, with 10 bases lying between them. The DNA for the CDR3 is TGTGCCAGCAGCTTAATGTACGGGACCAACGTCCTGACTTTC. It is translated as CASSLMYGTNVLTF.

This chain joins TRBV6-6 and TRBJ2-5; no definite D call. Germline V gene sequence: CDR1 MNHNY, CDR2 SVGAGI (reference sequence). CDR3 size: 16 residues. V dropped 5 bases and J dropped 0 bases, with 16 bases sitting between them. The CDR3: CASSPRRHQNQETQYF. In DNA, the CDR3 is TGTGCCAGCAGTCCCCGCCGGCACCAGAACCAAGAGACCCAGTACTTC.

V is TRBV7-8 and J is TRBJ2-5; D is unresolved. The CDR3 totals 15 residues. The V end was cut by 3 bases, the J end by 5 bases, with 16 bases between. From germline, CDR1 is SGHVS and CDR2 FQNEAQ. In nucleotides, the CDR3 is TGTGCCAGCAGCTTTTCCGGTGCCCTTGCGGAGACCCAGTACTTC. It encodes CASSFSGALAETQYF. Complete variable domain (other parts from reference TRBV7-8 and TRBJ2-5): GAGVSQSPRYKVAKRGQDVALRCDPISGHVSLFWYQQALGQGPEFLTYFQNEAQLDKSGLPSDRFFAERPEGSVSTLKIQRTQQEDSAVYLCASSFSGALAETQYFGPGTRLLVL.

The chain joins TRBV19 to TRBJ2-5, with a possible D match to TRBD2 (5 bases). This CDR3 is built from 14 residues. Germline assignment: CDR1 LNHDA and CDR2 SQIVND (reference sequence). Between the trimmed V and J ends, which lost 5 bases and 1 base, there was a span of 11 bases. CDR3: CASSHLRGQETQYF. The CDR3 DNA reads as TGTGCCAGTAGTCACCTCCGGGGCCAAGAGACCCAGTACTTC. Variable domain in full (rest from reference TRBV19 and TRBJ2-5): DGGITQSPKYLFRKEGQNVTLSCEQNLNHDAMYWYRQDPGQGLRLIYYSQIVNDFQKGDIAEGYSVSREKKESFPLTVTSAQKNPTAFYLCASSHLRGQETQYFGPGTRLLVL.

This clone was picked up one time. The chain is built from TRBV2 and TRBJ2-1; 10 bases match TRBD2. The V gene end was trimmed by 3 bases and the J gene end by 9 bases; junction bases not matched to a gene: 8. The germline CDR1 and CDR2 sequences are SNHLY and FYNNEI. The CDR3 sequence is 15 residues long. The CDR3 reads CASSEVLAGVGEQFF. The CDR3, as DNA: TGTGCCAGCAGTGAGGTGCTAGCGGGAGTGGGTGAGCAGTTCTTC.

V gene TRBV28 combines with J gene TRBJ2-1; tentative D call: TRBD2 (5 bases). Germline lookup yields CDR1 MDHEN and CDR2 SYDVKM. The CDR3 spans 14 residues. V was trimmed by 6 bases and J by 0 bases, leaving 9 bases between them. CDR3 region: CASRLESSYNEQFF. The DNA of the CDR3 is TGTGCCAGCAGACTAGAGAGCTCCTACAATGAGCAGTTCTTC.

The V and J genes are TRBV2 and TRBJ2-3, with D tentatively TRBD2 (6 bases). The germline gives CDR1 SNHLY, CDR2 FYNNEI. CDR3 length: 15 amino acids. The ends were cut back, 6 bases at V and 2 bases at J, with 15 bases in the middle. The CDR3 DNA is TGTGCCAGCAGAAGGGAGCGGGTCCTCACAGATACGCAGTATTTT. Amino acid sequence: CASRRERVLTDTQYF.

This chain links TRBV11-1 with TRBJ2-3; either TRBD1 or TRBD2 may fit D (5 bases each). This CDR3 spans 16 amino acids. CDR1 and CDR2 (germline): SGHAT, FQDESV (reference sequence). Trimming cost V 2 bases and J 2 bases, with 14 bases left between them. The CDR3 sequence is CASSLNTRGITDTQYF. For the CDR3, the DNA is TGTGCCAGCAGCTTAAATACTAGGGGAATCACAGATACGCAGTATTTT.

V is TRBV20-1 and J is TRBJ2-7; D is perhaps TRBD2 (7 bases). CDR1 and CDR2 (germline): DFQATT, SNEGSKA (reference sequence). The CDR3 is 11 residues long. V was trimmed by 6 bases and J by 6 bases, leaving 12 bases between them. As DNA, the CDR3 is TGCAGTGCCTGGGGGGGGGCCGAGCAGTACTTC. This encodes CSAWGGAEQYF.

Notes on this clone: The same CDR3 arises from other DNA sequences in this sample as well. The genes are TRBV7-9 and TRBJ1-1, with 8 bases identical to TRBD1. J gave up 2 bases and V 3 bases, and 2 bases lay outside the gene matches. Germline lookup yields CDR1 SEHNR and CDR2 FQNEAQ (reference sequence). CDR3 size: 14 residues. The CDR3 bases are TGTGCCAGCAGCTTCGGACAGGGCAACACTGAAGCTTTCTTT. Residues: CASSFGQGNTEAFF.

The chain uses TRBV19 and TRBJ1-5; D is undetermined. CDR1 LNHDA and CDR2 SQIVND come from the germline V gene (reference sequence). The V gene lost 4 bases and the J gene lost 6 bases, with 10 bases spanning the gap. The CDR3 is 13 amino acids. In DNA form, the CDR3 reads TGTGCCAGTAGTAACCTCAATGGTCAGCCCCAGCATTTT. Translation: CASSNLNGQPQHF.

DNA for the CDR3: TGCGCCAGCAGCACGGACAGGGTTACCTACGAGCAGTACTTC. Its translation is CASSTDRVTYEQYF. This sequence joins TRBV5-1 and TRBJ2-7; 8 bases fit TRBD1. This CDR3 comprises 14 residues. CDR1 is SGHRS and CDR2 is YFSETQ in the germline V gene. Trimming cost V 4 bases and J 2 bases; bases outside gene matches: 5. Complete variable domain (other parts from reference TRBV5-1 and TRBJ2-7): KAGVTQTPRYLIKTRGQQVTLSCSPISGHRSVSWYQQTPGQGLQFLFEYFSETQRNKGNFPGRFSGRQFSNSRSEMNVSTLELGDSALYLCASSTDRVTYEQYFGPGTRLTVT.

The V and J genes are TRBV6-5 and TRBJ1-4; D is perhaps TRBD1 (5 bases). The CDR3 consists of 15 residues. Germline values: CDR1 MNHEY, CDR2 SVGAGI. V was trimmed by 0 bases and J by 6 bases, leaving 11 bases between them. The CDR3 reads CASSYSGGNYEKLFF. CDR3 DNA sequence: TGTGCCAGCAGTTACTCGGGGGGGAACTATGAAAAACTGTTTTTT.